This paragraph reports one T cell receptor beta chain. Its antigen is as yet unknown. This sample was taken from a study of regulatory T cells. CDR3 length: 13 residues. The V end was cut by 6 bases, the J end by 2 bases, with 9 bases between. CDR1 is MNHNS, CDR2 SASEGT, per germline. Regulatory (CD25-high CD127-low) and conventional (CD25-low CD127-high) CD4+ T cells were sorted separately. Amplification used 52 TRBV primers and 13 TRBJ primers. The table came from immunoSEQ multiplex PCR; TCRdb's copy has only in-frame clones and leaves some out. The sample gives about 5,500 clones, approximately 90% of which show up once; 1.5% to 2.5% is in the top ten. Study-level results: Regulatory T cells showed the strongest V-J pair restriction and V/J gene skewing among patient repertoires. In CD3G deficiency, regulatory T cells had lower Shannon diversity than autologous conventional CD4+ and control regulatory cells.

The chain joins TRBV6-1 to TRBJ2-3; D remains ambiguous. This TCR was recovered from a young adult with CD3G deficiency. Specimen: CD4+ Tregs sorted from blood. The DNA of the CDR3 is TGTGCCAGCAGAGACACAATCACAGATACGCAGTATTTT. It yields the protein CASRDTITDTQYF.